These 7 T cell receptor beta chains share one sample of origin, sequenced in a study of OX40 agonist ivuxolimab in advanced cancers. Measured with immunoSEQ multiplex PCR; TCRdb has only the in-frame clones, and not every one. In the table there are tens of thousands of clones, about nine tenths of which are singletons. The sequences come from CD4+ or CD8+ T cells sorted from blood, collected in a trial of the OX40 agonist ivuxolimab. The source is an adult with an advanced solid tumor such as melanoma, head and neck, liver or kidney cancer.

The rearrangement links TRBV13 to TRBJ2-5; perhaps TRBD2 as D (7 bases). CDR1 and CDR2 from the germline V gene are PRHDT and FYEKMQ (reference sequence). The V end lost 5 bases, the J end lost 2 bases, and 15 bases lay between the germline ends. This CDR3 is 15 amino acids long. The CDR3 DNA reads TGTGCCAGCAGCGGTGGGGGGGGCGTACAAGAGACCCAGTACTTC. As protein: CASSGGGGVQETQYF. The entire variable domain, with the rest obtained from reference TRBV13 and TRBJ2-5, is as follows: AAGVIQSPRHLIKEKRETATLKCYPIPRHDTVYWYQQGPGQDPQFLISFYEKMQSDKGSIPDRFSAQQFSDYHSELNMSSLELGDSALYFCASSGGGGVQETQYFGPGTRLLVL.

The chain is built from TRBV27 and TRBJ2-1; 8 nucleotides align to TRBD2. Germline V lookup: CDR1 MNHEY, CDR2 SMNVEV (reference sequence). V trimming: 4 bases; J trimming: 3 bases; junction bases outside the gene matches: 14. This CDR3 is built from 18 residues. The CDR3: CASSSIGLTGTSYNEQFF. The CDR3 DNA follows: TGTGCCAGCAGTTCCATCGGGTTGACCGGGACTAGCTACAATGAGCAGTTCTTC.

The V call is TRBV7-2, the J call TRBJ2-1; D is unresolved. The CDR3 runs to 14 residues. The V end was cut by 2 bases, the J end by 7 bases, with 12 bases between. Germline V gene sequence: CDR1 SGHTA, CDR2 FQGNSA. CDR3 region: CASSLTGGRNEQFF. In DNA form, the CDR3 reads TGTGCCAGCAGCTTAACGGGTGGGCGGAATGAGCAGTTCTTC.

This chain links TRBV30 with TRBJ1-3; tentative D call: TRBD1 (5 bases). This CDR3 is 12 amino acids long. Germline V lookup: CDR1 GTSNPN, CDR2 SVGIG (reference sequence). Trimming removed 2 bases at V and 12 bases at J, with 14 bases between. The CDR3 loop is CAWSIRQNHIYF. The CDR3 nucleotides are TGTGCCTGGAGTATTCGACAGAATCACATATATTTT.

The chain uses TRBV7-2 and TRBJ2-7; TRBD1 matches 12 bases. Trimming took 6 bases from V and 4 from J; bases not matched to a gene: 4. The CDR3 sequence is 14 residues long. Germline V gene data show CDR1 as SGHTA and CDR2 as FQGNSA. The CDR3 is CASRPGQGAYEQYF. CDR3 sequence (DNA): TGTGCCAGCAGGCCGGGACAGGGGGCGTACGAGCAGTACTTC.

J is TRBJ2-1 and V is TRBV20-1, with D hard to call. V was clipped by 8 bases and J by 4 bases, with 9 bases between them. This CDR3 is built from 11 residues. Germline CDR1 and CDR2: DFQATT and SNEGSKA (reference sequence). In nucleotides, the CDR3 is TGCAGTTCCGGACCGTACAATGAGCAGTTCTTC. It specifies CSSGPYNEQFF.

This chain uses TRBV5-1 with TRBJ2-5; D tentatively fits TRBD1 or TRBD2 (5 bases each). This CDR3 is built from 14 residues. Trimming cost V 4 bases and J 5 bases, with 15 bases left between them. The V gene's germline CDR1 is SGHRS and CDR2 YFSETQ. The CDR3 coding sequence is TGCGCCAGCAGCCGGGACCCACGGTGGGAGACCCAGTACTTC. Protein product: CASSRDPRWETQYF.